Shown below are 22 T cell receptor beta chains from a single sample sequenced in a study of regulatory T cells in long-lasting Graves disease. In building TCR beta libraries, iRepertoire HTBI primers were used together with Arm-PCR of CDR3 regions. MiXCR, run by TCRdb on the multiplex PCR reads, gives a single entry per CDR3 protein. Of hundreds of thousands of distinct CDR3 sequences in the sample, 14% to 15% were seen once. Specified time point: newly diagnosed GD, antithyroid drugs for less than 3 months. Following extraction of RNA from PBMCs, that RNA was used to make the TCR library. These same records also appear under a second study, on T cells in Graves' hyperthyroidism and ophthalmopathy.

This specimen was peripheral blood mononuclear cells (PBMCs), taken at new diagnosis, from a patient treated with antithyroid drugs. The receptors originated from a woman aged 40 to 55 with Graves disease.

This clonotype came up many times. The chain has TRBV28 and TRBJ2-7, with a tentative D call TRBD2 (7 bases). In germline, CDR1 is MDHEN, CDR2 SYDVKM. This CDR3 contains 18 residues. Deletions cut 5 bases from V and 0 bases from J, with 23 bases between. CDR3 nucleotide sequence: TGTGCCAGCAGTCCCTCTGCATGGGGGCGGGAGAGCTCCTACGAGCAGTACTTC. It yields the protein CASSPSAWGRESSYEQYF. The full variable domain, completed using reference TRBV28 and TRBJ2-7, is DVKVTQSSRYLVKRTGEKVFLECVQDMDHENMFWYRQDPGLGLRLIYFSYDVKMKEKGDIPEGYSVSREKKERFSLILESASTNQTSMYLCASSPSAWGRESSYEQYFGPGTRLTVT.

The chain links TRBV6-5 to TRBJ2-1; 8 bases match TRBD2. With V trimmed by 2 bases and J by 0 bases, 6 bases remained unmatched. Germline CDR1 and CDR2: MNHEY and SVGAGI. This CDR3 contains 17 residues. In nucleotides, the CDR3 is TGTGCCAGCAGTTACCTCCCTGGGACTAGCTCCTACAATGAGCAGTTCTTC. Amino acids: CASSYLPGTSSYNEQFF.

V usage is TRBV11-2 and J usage is TRBJ2-7, with a possible D match to TRBD2 (6 bases). The CDR3 spans 15 residues. The germline CDR1 and CDR2 sequences are SGHAT and FQNNGV. Trimming pared 1 base from V and 3 bases from J, leaving 13 bases between. The CDR3 region is CASSLGGGPLYEQYV. Written as DNA, the CDR3 is TGTGCCAGCAGCTTAGGCGGAGGGCCTCTCTACGAGCAGTACGTC.

CDR3: CSARAGTSSGNTIYF. The CDR3 nucleotides read TGCAGTGCTAGAGCAGGGACCAGCTCTGGAAACACCATATATTTT. The gene calls are TRBV20-1 and TRBJ1-3, with D tentatively TRBD1 (5 bases). Trimming shortened V by 1 base and J by 0 bases, and 10 bases separated the two germline ends. The CDR3 totals 15 residues. Per germline, CDR1 DFQATT and CDR2 SNEGSKA (reference sequence).

This clonotype appeared many times. The gene calls are TRBV19 and TRBJ2-7; 12 nucleotides agree with TRBD1. Germline V lookup: CDR1 LNHDA, CDR2 SQIVND (reference sequence). The CDR3 has 16 residues. V gave up 3 bases and J gave up 6 bases; unmatched junction bases: 9. The CDR3 sequence: CASSISPGQGALEQYF. Written as DNA, the CDR3 is TGTGCCAGTAGTATCTCCCCGGGACAGGGGGCCCTCGAGCAGTACTTC. Supplemented by reference TRBV19 and TRBJ2-7, the full variable domain reads DGGITQSPKYLFRKEGQNVTLSCEQNLNHDAMYWYRQDPGQGLRLIYYSQIVNDFQKGDIAEGYSVSREKKESFPLTVTSAQKNPTAFYLCASSISPGQGALEQYFGPGTRLTVT.

The rearrangement joins TRBV6-1 to TRBJ2-7; no firm D call. The length of the CDR3 is 16 residues. Trimming cost V 6 bases and J 2 bases, with 20 bases left between them. The V gene's germline CDR1 is MNHNS and CDR2 SASEGT. The CDR3, as DNA: TGTGCCAGCAGCACTTACCTTCGGGCAGGCGCCTACGAGCAGTACTTC. It translates to CASSTYLRAGAYEQYF.

This clonotype was counted ten times or more. This chain links TRBV12-3 or TRBV12-4 with TRBJ1-2, with 7 bases lining up with TRBD1. This CDR3 comprises 12 residues. V lost 5 bases, J lost 9 bases, and 6 bases stayed unmatched. The CDR3 is CASSGWTGSYTF. The DNA for the CDR3 is TGTGCCAGCAGTGGCTGGACAGGTAGCTACACCTTC.

This clonotype has ten or more counts. The CDR3 region is CASSRGGQGETQYF. CDR3 DNA sequence: TGCGCCAGCAGCCGGGGGGGACAGGGGGAGACCCAGTACTTC. The chain uses TRBV5-1 and TRBJ2-5, with 10 positions matching TRBD1. V shed 4 bases and J 5 bases; nucleotides not matched to a gene: 5. Germline V gene data show CDR1 as SGHRS and CDR2 as YFSETQ. The CDR3 sequence is 14 residues long.

This clonotype was detected only a few times. The chain has TRBV12-3 or TRBV12-4 and TRBJ2-4, with D possibly being TRBD1 (6 bases). V lost 6 bases, J lost 4 bases, and 10 bases lay in between. The CDR3 extends over 13 amino acids. Here the CDR3 DNA reads TGTGCCAGCAGCCCGGACAGAAAAAACATTCAGTACTTC. This encodes CASSPDRKNIQYF.

This clonotype has a count of ten or more. The V gene is TRBV2, the J gene TRBJ2-1; D is perhaps TRBD1 (6 bases). The CDR3 has 12 residues. Trimming stripped 7 bases from V and 3 bases from J, with 7 bases between. Germline loops: CDR1 SNHLY, CDR2 FYNNEI. For the CDR3, the DNA is TGTGCCAGCACGGACAGCTACAATGAGCAGTTCTTC. It is translated as CASTDSYNEQFF.

The sample holds many counts of this clonotype. The CDR3 loop reads CASRTGGVPEAFF. In DNA, the CDR3 is TGTGCCAGCAGGACAGGGGGTGTTCCTGAAGCTTTCTTT. The chain is built from TRBV6-1 and TRBJ1-1; TRBD1 matches at 9 bases. Losses at the gene ends were 6 bases for V and 6 bases for J; bases not matched to a gene: 5. The CDR3 has 13 residues. Germline loops: CDR1 MNHNS, CDR2 SASEGT.

In regard to this clonotype: A much larger clone lies a single base off, so this may be a read error. The V call is TRBV29-1, the J call TRBJ2-1; the D gene is possibly TRBD2 (5 bases). Germline assignment: CDR1 SQVTM and CDR2 ANQGSEA. The CDR3 contains 12 residues. This CDR3 reads CSPRTGYNGQFF. CDR3 in DNA: TGCAGCCCTAGGACTGGATACAATGGGCAGTTCTTC.

This clonotype was counted at least ten times. The rearrangement uses TRBV2 and TRBJ2-7, with D possibly TRBD1 on 6 matching bases. The V gene lost 6 bases and the J gene lost 5 bases, with 20 bases spanning the gap. The CDR3 length is 15 residues. The germline V gene encodes CDR1 SNHLY and CDR2 FYNNEI. In nucleotides, the CDR3 is TGTGCCAGCAGGGATCCCCGGCAGGGGCGGAACGAGCAGTACTTC. This translates into CASRDPRQGRNEQYF.

This chain joins TRBV7-3 and TRBJ2-3; 10 nucleotides match TRBD2. The CDR3 loop spans 16 amino acids. Per the germline V gene, CDR1 is SGHTA and CDR2 is FQGTGA. Trimming at V came to 5 bases and at J to 5 bases, leaving 10 bases not matched to a gene. The CDR3 here is CASSPRAGGSGDTQYF. CDR3 sequence (DNA): TGTGCCAGCAGCCCTCGAGCGGGAGGGTCGGGAGATACGCAGTATTTT.

This clonotype was observed at least ten times. J is TRBJ2-5 and V is TRBV2; 10 bases line up with TRBD2. This CDR3 is 17 amino acids long. Germline CDR1 reads SNHLY; CDR2 reads FYNNEI. The junction had 8 bases not matched to a gene; V was cut back by 2 bases and J by 2 bases. The CDR3: CASSELSLAGRQETQYF. The CDR3 DNA reads TGTGCCAGCAGTGAACTCTCACTAGCGGGAAGGCAAGAGACCCAGTACTTC.

This clonotype has at least ten counts. The rearrangement links TRBV2 to TRBJ2-3, with D uncertain. V lost 5 bases to trimming and J lost 3 bases, with 9 bases between them. This CDR3 is built from 13 residues. CDR1 and CDR2 from the germline V gene are SNHLY and FYNNEI. CDR3 loop: CASSLQPTDTQYF. In DNA, the CDR3 is TGTGCCAGCAGTCTTCAGCCAACAGATACGCAGTATTTT. The full variable domain, completed using reference TRBV2 and TRBJ2-3, is EPEVTQTPSHQVTQMGQEVILRCVPISNHLYFYWYRQILGQKVEFLVSFYNNEISEKSEIFDDQFSVERPDGSNFTLKIRSTKLEDSAMYFCASSLQPTDTQYFGPGTRLTVL.

Many counts were recorded for this clonotype. The genes are TRBV4-1 and TRBJ2-7; D not certain. Looked up from germline, CDR1 is MGHRA and CDR2 is YSYEKL. The CDR3 is 14 amino acids. V lost 1 base and J 3 bases, leaving 10 bases between the germline ends. CDR3 amino acids: CASSQGNGNYEQYF. CDR3 DNA: TGCGCCAGCAGCCAAGGGAACGGAAACTACGAGCAGTACTTC.

This clonotype was counted between two and nine times. J is TRBJ2-7 and V is TRBV6-2 or TRBV6-3; no clear D gene. Germline CDR1 MNHEY, CDR2 SVGEGT. Trimming removed 0 bases at V and 0 bases at J, with 3 bases between. CDR3 length: 13 residues. CDR3 region: CASSYSDSYEQYF. In nucleotides, the CDR3 is TGTGCCAGCAGTTACTCTGACTCCTACGAGCAGTACTTC.

Concerning this clonotype itself: This could be a read error, since a much larger clone is one nucleotide away. This rearrangement joins TRBV7-7 to TRBJ1-5; possibly TRBD1 for D (6 bases). The CDR3 covers 15 residues. Germline values: CDR1 SSHAT, CDR2 FNYEAQ (reference sequence). The CDR3 sequence is CAGTKGDTSNQPQHF. The CDR3 coding sequence is TGTGCTGGGACCAAAGGGGACACTAGCAATCAGCCCCAGCATTTT.

This chain links TRBV30 with TRBJ1-6; TRBD1 is a possible D gene (5 bases). V lost 3 bases and J lost 6, with 15 bases in between. The CDR3 has 15 residues. CDR1 is GTSNPN and CDR2 is SVGIG in the germline V gene (reference sequence). CDR3 nucleotide sequence: TGTGCCTGGAGACTAAGGGGCGAGATTAATTCACCCCTCCACTTT. Translation gives CAWRLRGEINSPLHF.

In this sample, this clonotype turned up many times. This sequence joins TRBV12-3 or TRBV12-4 and TRBJ2-3, with D unclear. Trimming took 5 bases from V and 0 from J, leaving 18 bases between them. This CDR3 is built from 17 residues. In DNA form, the CDR3 reads TGTGCCAGCAGTCCCCCTCGATTTGGGTCCAGCACAGATACGCAGTATTTT. Translating gives CASSPPRFGSSTDTQYF.

This clonotype showed up many times. The junction shows a germline mismatch at one end, possibly a read error. The chain recombines TRBV9 with TRBJ2-4, with 12 bases aligning to TRBD1. The length of the CDR3 is 15 residues. CDR1 and CDR2 (germline): SGDLS, YYNGEE. CDR3: CVSGTGGLAKNIQYF. In DNA, the CDR3 is TGTGTCAGCGGGACAGGGGGCCTAGCCAAAAACATTCAGTACTTC.